This T cell receptor beta chain came from a study of blood T cell repertoires in COVID-19. At the level of the study: Samples taken during acute and convalescent COVID-19 were collected in the United States, Italy and Spain. PBMCs, B-cell-depleted T cells, or T cells were the source of the cDNA or gDNA that made up the material.

Methods used by the authors: It was from reference gene primer amplification that nucleated cell counts were estimated. Profiling relied on immunoSEQ multiplex PCR, and the TCRdb table lists in-frame clones only, not all of them. Clone size and V and J calls were adopted from that table, with D and trimming inferred from the DNA. The profile shows 50,000 to 65,000 clones, around 90% of them singletons. Germline assignment: CDR1 LGHDT and CDR2 YNNKEL (reference sequence). This CDR3 has 13 amino acids. J lost 6 bases, V lost 6 bases, and 3 bases had no gene match. Material for sequencing was peripheral blood. The J gene is TRBJ1-4, the V gene TRBV3-1 (or the pseudogene TRBV3-2); 8 bases agree with TRBD1. This clonotype originated in a human donor in a cohort sampled during active COVID-19. This CDR3 is CASRLQGDEKLFF. The CDR3 nucleotides read TGTGCCAGCAGACTACAGGGGGATGAAAAACTGTTTTTT.